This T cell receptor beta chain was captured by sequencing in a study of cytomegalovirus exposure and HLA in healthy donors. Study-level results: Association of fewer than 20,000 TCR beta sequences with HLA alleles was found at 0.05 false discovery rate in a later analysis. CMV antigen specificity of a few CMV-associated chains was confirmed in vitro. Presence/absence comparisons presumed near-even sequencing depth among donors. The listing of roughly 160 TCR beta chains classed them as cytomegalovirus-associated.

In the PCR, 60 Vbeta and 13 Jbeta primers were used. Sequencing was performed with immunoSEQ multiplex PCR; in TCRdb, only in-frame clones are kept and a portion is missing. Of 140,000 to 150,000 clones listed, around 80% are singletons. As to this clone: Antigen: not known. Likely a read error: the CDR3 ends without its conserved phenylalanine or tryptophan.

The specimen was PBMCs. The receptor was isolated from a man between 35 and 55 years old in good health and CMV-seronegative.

CDR3 DNA sequence: TGTGCCAGCAGCCTTGCGACAGGGGACAATAATTCACCCCTCCACGTT. Translation gives CASSLATGDNNSPLHV. The V gene is TRBV5-6, the J gene TRBJ1-6, with 8 bases identical to TRBD1. Losses at the gene ends were 4 bases for V and 5 bases for J; bases not matched to a gene: 8. This CDR3 is 16 amino acids long. CDR1 is SGHDT and CDR2 is YYEEEE in the germline V gene.